The rows below give T cell receptor beta chains drawn from one sample of a study of blood T cell repertoires in COVID-19. Repertoires were generated with immunoSEQ multiplex PCR, while TCRdb's copy carries only in-frame clones and drops some. The data hold about 320,000 clones, with roughly 90% observed a single time. The sample taken for sequencing was PBMCs or T cells enriched from blood (not recorded which). All receptors come from a woman aged 30 to 39 who had been exposed to COVID-19. Each CDR3 is given with its conserved first and last residue. D genes are given only for firm matches. Clone size is stated in some rows and not others, as once, few, many or a class when expanded.

TGTGCCAGCAGCGCCCTAGGGACAGGGAACTATGGCTACACCTTC	CASSALGTGNYGYTF	NA	TRBJ1-2	TRBV9	TRBD1
TGTGCCAGCAGTCGACAGGTTAGCTCCTACGAGCAGTACTTC	CASSRQVSSYEQYF	NA	TRBJ2-7	TRBV2	NA
TGCGCCAGCACCCCCAATGCGATGGATCGGGTATCGAACACTGAAGCTTTCTTT	CASTPNAMDRVSNTEAFF	NA	TRBJ1-1	TRBV5-1	NA
TGTGCCAGTAGTCCGCGGATGGGGACAGGGTCAGGCACTGAAGCTTTCTTT	CASSPRMGTGSGTEAFF	once	TRBJ1-1	TRBV19	TRBD1
TGCGCCAGCAGAGCGGACGGCTCCTACGAGCAGTACTTC	CASRADGSYEQYF	NA	TRBJ2-7	TRBV5-1	NA
TGTGCCAGCAGCCAAGATCAGGGGACAGGAACTAAAAGCTACACCTTC	CASSQDQGTGTKSYTF	NA	TRBJ1-2	TRBV4-2	TRBD1
TGTGCCAGCTCACCGCGGGACAGGAGCACAGATACGCAGTATTTT	CASSPRDRSTDTQYF	NA	TRBJ2-3	TRBV18	TRBD1
TGTGCCAGCAGTGAATCAAACACAGATACGCAGTATTTT	CASSESNTDTQYF	NA	TRBJ2-3	TRBV6-1	NA
TGCAGCGTTGAAAACAGGCTCTCCTATGGCTACACCTTC	CSVENRLSYGYTF	NA	TRBJ1-2	TRBV29-1	NA
TGTGCCAGCAGCCCGAGGGCTAGCGGGGGTCGGTACGAGCAGTACTTC	CASSPRASGGRYEQYF	NA	TRBJ2-7	TRBV7-2	TRBD2
TGTGCCAGCAGCCCCGGGACTAGCGGGGCTGAGACCCAGTACTTC	CASSPGTSGAETQYF	NA	TRBJ2-5	TRBV11-2	TRBD2
TGTGCCAGCAGCTTCGGACTAGCCGCAGATACGCAGTATTTT	CASSFGLAADTQYF	NA	TRBJ2-3	TRBV5-5	TRBD2
TGTGCCACCAGTGATTTTAAGAGGAGCGGGGGAGCGAATGAGCAGTTCTTC	CATSDFKRSGGANEQFF	NA	TRBJ2-1	TRBV24-1	TRBD2
TGTGCCAGCAGTCCCTGGGCGGGAGGAGTGACAGATACGCAGTATTTT	CASSPWAGGVTDTQYF	NA	TRBJ2-3	TRBV27	TRBD2